The present entry profiles one T cell receptor (beta chain) with its context. Its antigen is not known. Isolated RNA was reverse transcribed in full, so expressed TCRB transcripts were sequenced. Clones were sequenced by immunoSEQ multiplex PCR, and TCRdb holds only the in-frame ones, with some missing. The sample gives around 41,000 clones, about 68% of which show up once; less than 2% is in the top ten. This entry is derived from a study of beta chain features in type 1 diabetes. Study summary: The examined sorted cells totaled 110 million or so across samples.

CDR3 length: 16 amino acids. J lost 1 base, V lost 3 bases, and 8 bases had no gene match. Germline V CDR1 and CDR2: SGDLS, YYNGEE. Overall study findings and caveats: Patients' naive, central memory and Treg TCRB repertoires seemed closer to one another than those of healthy donors. Shortening that was moderate but significant affected the TCRB CDR3s of Type 1 diabetes patients in all four CD4+ subsets.

The authors sorted CD4+ naive, central memory, regulatory and stem cell-like memory cells via CD45RO/CCR7/CD25/CD127/CD95/CD27. In all sorted populations, purity surpassed 95%. The V call is TRBV9, the J call TRBJ1-2, with TRBD1 identical over 8 bases. The clonotype comes from a man aged 25-45 years with type 1 diabetes. Some clones in this sample may be carry-over from other donors' samples. The sequenced material came from Tregs from blood. The CDR3 region is CASSAQGAKINYGYTF. CDR3 DNA sequence: TGTGCCAGCAGCGCCCAGGGGGCCAAAATTAACTATGGCTACACCTTC.